This TCR beta chain derives from a study of shared clonotypes between healthy human individuals. Study details: Every donor yielded three CD4 naive, three CD4 memory, two CD8 naive and one CD8 memory plate. Study-level points and caveats: For sorted subsets, rarefaction showed incomplete sequencing despite large depth.

TCRdb's copy holds only in-frame clones and misses some; the assay was immunoSEQ multiplex PCR. The top ten hold about 0.11% of the sample, which has more than 500,000 clones, approximately 95% seen once. This clone has only one observation. What it recognizes is unknown. Only CD45RO-negative cells positively selected for CCR7 counted as naive CD8 cells, so terminally differentiated effector memory CD45RA+ cells were excluded. The V gene lost 0 bases and the J gene lost 3 bases, with 10 bases spanning the gap. The CDR3 is made up of 15 amino acids. Germline CDR1 SGDLS, CDR2 YYNGEE. This chain uses TRBV9 with TRBJ2-1; no firm D call. This sequence was found in a young woman in good health. Sequenced: naive CD8+ T cells sorted from blood. CDR3 bases: TGTGCCAGCAGCGTAGGAATTACGGACTACAATGAGCAGTTCTTC. Translating gives CASSVGITDYNEQFF.